This is a list of T cell receptor beta chains from one sample in a study of blood T cell repertoires in COVID-19. The data were produced by immunoSEQ multiplex PCR, yet TCRdb's version contains in-frame clones alone and is incomplete. Among 110,000 or so clones, 87% were seen once, and the ten largest hold roughly 8%. The source material was peripheral blood. The origin of the receptors is a human donor in a cohort sampled during active COVID-19. CDR3s include the opening cysteine and the closing phenylalanine or tryptophan. The D gene is left open where the match is weak. Expanded clones are given a class, and other clones once, few, many or no size at all.

>TRBJ2-2|TRBV20-1|.|.
TGCAGTGCTAGTAGTAACCAGCGGAACACCGGGGAGCTGTTTTTT
CSASSNQRNTGELFF
>TRBJ2-3|TRBV19|once|.
TGTGCCAGTAGTCCCTCCCGCACAGATACGCAGTATTTT
CASSPSRTDTQYF
>TRBJ2-7|TRBV13|.|.
TGTGCCAGCAGCCCCCCTCGGGGAACCTCCTACGAGCAGTACTTC
CASSPPRGTSYEQYF
>TRBJ2-2|TRBV27|.|TRBD1
TGTGCCAGCAGTCGCCGGGACAGGGATGGCGGGGAGCTGTTTTTT
CASSRRDRDGGELFF
>TRBJ2-5|TRBV7-8|.|.
TGTGCCAGCAGCGGGAACGGGATGGAGACCCAGTACTTC
CASSGNGMETQYF
>TRBJ2-5|TRBV6-6|.|TRBD1
TGTGCCAGCAGTCAGACGTCAGGGGGCAGCTCGCAAGAGACCCAGTACTTC
CASSQTSGGSSQETQYF
>TRBJ1-2|TRBV28|.|.
TGTGCCAGCAGTTTTGGGGGCGCGGCGCCCTTAGCTAACTATGGCTACACCTTC
CASSFGGAAPLANYGYTF
>TRBJ1-2|TRBV19|.|.
TGTGCCAGTAGTAGCGCAGGGGCTAGCTATGGCTACACCTTC
CASSSAGASYGYTF
>TRBJ2-3|TRBV9|.|.
TGTGCCAGCAGCGTACGCGGCGGCTTCACAGATACGCAGTATTTT
CASSVRGGFTDTQYF
>TRBJ2-3|TRBV5-1|.|TRBD2
TGCGCCAGCAGCCCCCTTAGCGGGACTAGCACAGATACGCAGTATTTT
CASSPLSGTSTDTQYF
>TRBJ2-6|TRBV5-6|.|.
TGTGCCAGCAGACTCTTAGGGGCCAACGTCCTGACTTTC
CASRLLGANVLTF
>TRBJ2-4|TRBV19|.|.
TGTGCCAGCCACACCGGACAGTTTGGCATTCAGTACTTC
CASHTGQFGIQYF
>TRBJ1-2|TRBV15|.|TRBD1
TGTGCCACCAGCAGAGAGCAGGGGGTCAGCTTTGGCTACACCTTC
CATSREQGVSFGYTF
>TRBJ1-1|TRBV10-1|.|.
TGCGCCAGCAGTGAGTCGGGCAGAGACGAAGCTTTCTTT
CASSESGRDEAFF
>TRBJ1-5|TRBV10-3|.|TRBD1
TGTGCCATCTCCCCCGACAGGGCTAATCAGCCCCAGCATTTT
CAISPDRANQPQHF
>TRBJ1-4|TRBV27|.|.
TGTGCCAGCAGTTTAAGGTTGTCTCCCCGGGCAACTAATGAAAAACTGTTTTTT
CASSLRLSPRATNEKLFF
>TRBJ1-1|TRBV25-1|.|.
TGTGCCAGCAGTGAAGCGGGACCCAACACTGAAGCTTTCTTT
CASSEAGPNTEAFF
>TRBJ2-7|TRBV13|few|TRBD2
TGTGCCAGCAGCTTAAAAGGACTAGCGGACCGAGAAGGGTACTTC
CASSLKGLADREGYF
>TRBJ2-2|TRBV18|.|TRBD1
TGTGCCAGCTCGAAAGGGACAGCCGGGGAGCTGTTTTTT
CASSKGTAGELFF
>TRBJ2-7|TRBV6-6|.|.
TGTGCCAGCAGAAAATACCGGGACACAGCCTACGAGCAGTACTTC
CASRKYRDTAYEQYF
>TRBJ2-2|TRBV29-1|.|TRBD1
TGCAGCGAGGACCGGGGACAGAGGAACACCGGGGAGCTGTTTTTT
CSEDRGQRNTGELFF
>TRBJ1-5|TRBV6-5|once|TRBD1
TGTGCCAGCAGACCCCAGGGGGCGAGCAATCAGCCCCAGCATTTT
CASRPQGASNQPQHF
>TRBJ1-5|TRBV6-5|.|TRBD1
TGTGCCAGCAGCCCGGGACAGGCGACCCAGCCCCAGCATTTT
CASSPGQATQPQHF
>TRBJ2-2|TRBV5-1|.|TRBD2
TGCGCCAGCAGCTTGGTTGCGGGAGGGCCCGGGGAGCTGTTTTTT
CASSLVAGGPGELFF
>TRBJ1-1|TRBV3-1/TRBV3-2|.|.
TGTGCCAGCAGCCAAGAAGCACCGGTGAACACTGAAGCTTTCTTT
CASSQEAPVNTEAFF
>TRBJ1-2|TRBV19|.|.
TGTGCCAGTAGTATAGAACGAGTTTATGGCTACACCTTC
CASSIERVYGYTF
>TRBJ2-2|TRBV10-1|once|TRBD1
TGCGCCAGCAGTGATGAGACAGGGGACACCGGGGAGCTGTTTTTT
CASSDETGDTGELFF
>TRBJ2-1|TRBV3-1/TRBV3-2|.|.
TGTGCCAGCAGCCAGACCGACCGACGGGGTGAGCAGTTCTTC
CASSQTDRRGEQFF
>TRBJ1-4|TRBV28|.|.
TGTGCCAGCAGCCGCGCGCAGGGAAATGAAAAACTGTTTTTT
CASSRAQGNEKLFF
>TRBJ2-5|TRBV19|.|TRBD2
TGTGCCAGTAGTAAGGGGACTAGCGGGAGTTTAGTGGAGACCCAGTACTTC
CASSKGTSGSLVETQYF
>TRBJ2-3|TRBV4-2|.|TRBD2
TGTGCCAGCCGGCTTAGCGGGGGGGCGGATACGCAGTATTTT
CASRLSGGADTQYF
>TRBJ2-5|TRBV5-1|once|.
TGCGCCAGCAGCTTCGCGGGGGCGGAGACCCAGTACTTC
CASSFAGAETQYF
>TRBJ2-1|TRBV7-2|.|.
TGTGCCAGCAGCATGGAACAGGGTAACTACAATGAGCAGTTCTTC
CASSMEQGNYNEQFF
>TRBJ1-2|TRBV28|.|TRBD1
TGTGCCAGCAGCACAGGGGGATTCGTCTATGGCTACACCTTC
CASSTGGFVYGYTF
>TRBJ1-3|TRBV6-2/TRBV6-3|.|TRBD1
TGTGCCAGCAGTCTCGACAGGGCTATCACTGGAAACACCATATATTTT
CASSLDRAITGNTIYF
>TRBJ1-1|TRBV3-1/TRBV3-2|.|.
TGTGCCAGCAGCCAAGAAGGAGGGGCGGGAACTGAAGCTTTCTTT
CASSQEGGAGTEAFF
>TRBJ1-6|TRBV28|.|TRBD1
TGTGCCAGCAGTTTAAAGGGACAGGGGTCCTTCCCATCTGATTCACCCCTCCACTTT
CASSLKGQGSFPSDSPLHF
>TRBJ1-4|TRBV19|.|.
TGTGCCAGTAGTATTATCCTTGCAACTAATGAAAAACTGTTTTTT
CASSIILATNEKLFF
>TRBJ1-5|TRBV5-1|.|TRBD1
TGCGCCAGCAGCGAACAGGGGGATCAGCCCCAGCATTTT
CASSEQGDQPQHF
>TRBJ2-1|TRBV5-1|.|TRBD2
TGCGCCAGCAGCTTGATTGGCGGGGGTTTCAATGAGCAGTTCTTC
CASSLIGGGFNEQFF
>TRBJ1-1|TRBV19|once|TRBD1
TGTGCCAGTACCCACTCCGGGATTAACAGGGGGCGGGTGGGGAACACTGAAGCTTTCTTT
CASTHSGINRGRVGNTEAFF
>TRBJ1-1|TRBV18|.|.
TGTGCCAGCTCGTGGACGGGAGGGAACACTGAAGCTTTCTTT
CASSWTGGNTEAFF
>TRBJ2-7|TRBV11-3|.|TRBD1
TGTGCCAGCAGTTTTGGGACAGGGGGAACCTACGAGCAGTACTTC
CASSFGTGGTYEQYF
>TRBJ2-2|TRBV19|.|TRBD1
TGTGCCAGTATGGACAGGGGGAAAACCGGGGAGCTGTTTTTT
CASMDRGKTGELFF
>TRBJ2-1|TRBV24-1|.|TRBD1
TGTGCCACCAGTATATCCGGGACAGGAGAAAACAATGAGCAGTTCTTC
CATSISGTGENNEQFF
>TRBJ2-1|TRBV19|once|.
TGTGCCAGTAGTGCCTTTTCGGGAATAATCCATGAGCAGTTCTTC
CASSAFSGIIHEQFF
>TRBJ1-2|TRBV28|.|.
TGTGCCAGCAGTGCTACCAGGGTTGAGTATGGCTACACCTTC
CASSATRVEYGYTF
>TRBJ2-3|TRBV24-1|.|.
TGTGCCACCAGTGTACTAGCAGCAGATACGCAGTATTTT
CATSVLAADTQYF
>TRBJ2-1|TRBV6-1|.|.
TGTGCCAGCAGTGAGTATCAGGGTCTTTCCTACAATGAGCAGTTCTTC
CASSEYQGLSYNEQFF
>TRBJ2-3|TRBV5-1|.|TRBD2
TGCGCCAGCAGCTTGGGCATAGCGGGGGGGCGGGCAGATACGCAGTATTTT
CASSLGIAGGRADTQYF
>TRBJ1-2|TRBV12-3/TRBV12-4|.|TRBD1
TGTGCCACCACGACAGGGCGCACGAGTGGCTACACCTTC
CATTTGRTSGYTF